The present entry profiles one T cell receptor beta chain with its context. Its specificity is not known. The TCR beta cDNA libraries carried unique molecular identifiers. MiXCR, applied by TCRdb to the PCR reads, yields one record per CDR3 protein. The table records some 690,000 distinct CDR3 sequences, approximately 59% of them present only once. These data are taken from a study of post-analysis software for immune sequencing data. Overall study findings and caveats: Relative to controls, patients had about 5 TRBV segments at higher frequency, with TRBV5-6, TRBV5-1 and TRBV20-1 among these. Versus controls, multiple sclerosis patients showed significantly lower diversity (normalized Chao1).

The CDR3 extends over 14 amino acids. In germline, CDR1 is MNHEY, CDR2 SVGAGI. Trimming pared 1 base from V and 6 bases from J, leaving 12 bases between. The sample consisted of blood. This TCR derives from a girl under 10 years old with multiple sclerosis. The rearrangement uses TRBV6-5 and TRBJ1-2; D gene unclear. The CDR3 DNA reads as TGTGCCAGCAGTTACTTGGCCGCCGGTCATGGCTACACCTTC. Encoded protein: CASSYLAAGHGYTF.